This TCR beta chain was identified in a study of T cell responses to AZD1222 COVID-19 vaccine. Study-level results: After two AZD1222 doses, spike-specific TCR breadth and depth rose versus day 0. Vaccine-associated CD4 TCRs spanned spike, dominant at 160-218 and 743-854. Close to half of all spike-specific TCRs reportedly target regions of the variants that are unmutated. Females outnumbered males among donors, who were mostly white British; clonal diversity was possibly underestimated.

With respect to this clone: Its antigen is currently unknown.

Using immunoSEQ multiplex PCR, the repertoire was profiled, and TCRdb retains in-frame clones only, with some absent. The top ten hold 10% to 15% of the sample, which has over 95,000 clones, around nine tenths seen once. This CDR3 is 16 amino acids long. J gave up 7 bases and V 0 bases, and 6 bases lay outside the gene matches. CDR1 and CDR2 (germline): LGHDT, YNNKEL (reference sequence). V usage is TRBV3-1 (or the pseudogene TRBV3-2) and J usage is TRBJ2-3; 11 nucleotides match TRBD2. Sequencing used peripheral blood, obtained on day 0 of AZD1222 vaccination. The clonotype comes from an adult in good health. Here the CDR3 reads CASSQDGLAGGYTQYF. In DNA, the CDR3 is TGTGCCAGCAGCCAAGATGGGTTAGCGGGGGGGTATACGCAGTATTTT.